A selection of T cell receptor beta chains follows, all from one sample in a study of CD4 T cells in relation to SARS-CoV-2 and coronaviruses. These receptors' antigens are unknown. Profiled with immunoSEQ multiplex PCR; TCRdb holds only in-frame clones, not every one. The repertoire includes approximately 30,000 clones, about 70% of them detected once, and approximately 20% sits in the top ten. The sample consisted of CD4+ T cells from PBMCs, cultured in vitro. These receptors all come from a human donor in good health. CDR3s include the opening cysteine and the closing phenylalanine or tryptophan. Fields, in order: J gene, clone size, V gene, D gene, CDR3 DNA, CDR3 protein. D genes are given only for firm matches. For some rows the clone size is stated as once, few or many, or as a class when expanded; others skip it.

TRBJ2-2 | NA | TRBV24-1 | NA | TGTGCCCTCACGCCCTCACCCGGGGAGCTGTTTTTT | CALTPSPGELFF
TRBJ1-1 | NA | TRBV10-2 | TRBD1 | TGCGCCAGCAGTAAGGACAGGCAACATCTGAACACTGAAGCTTTCTTT | CASSKDRQHLNTEAFF
TRBJ2-1 | NA | TRBV5-1 | NA | TGCGCCAGCAGTTCTGACAGTTTCAATGAGCAGTTCTTC | CASSSDSFNEQFF
TRBJ2-2 | few | TRBV10-3 | TRBD2 | TGTGCCACCAATGGGGGAGGGCAAACCACCGGGGAGCTGTTTTTT | CATNGGGQTTGELFF
TRBJ2-7 | NA | TRBV19 | NA | TGTGCCAGTAGGGTCTCATCGGGATCACCTGCCTACGAGCAGTACTTC | CASRVSSGSPAYEQYF
TRBJ1-1 | NA | TRBV19 | TRBD1 | TGTGCCAGCCCAGGGGGGCTTAACACTGAAGCTTTCTTT | CASPGGLNTEAFF
TRBJ2-1 | few | TRBV6-2/TRBV6-3 | NA | TGTGCCACCAGCCCGTGGCGGGATCGGAATGAGCAGTTCTTC | CATSPWRDRNEQFF
TRBJ2-2 | NA | TRBV10-3 | NA | TGTGCCATCAGTGAATTGGGGTCTGGCACCGGGGAGCTGTTTTTT | CAISELGSGTGELFF
TRBJ1-2 | NA | TRBV9 | TRBD1 | TGTGCCAGCAGCCCCGGAGGGGGACAGGGCTATGGCTACACCTTC | CASSPGGGQGYGYTF
TRBJ2-2 | NA | TRBV5-1 | NA | TGCGCCAGCAGCCCGGACAGAGAAGGGAACACCGGGGAGCTGTTTTTT | CASSPDREGNTGELFF
TRBJ2-7 | few | TRBV18 | NA | TGTGCCAGCTCACCCGACTCCTACGAGCAGTACTTC | CASSPDSYEQYF
TRBJ2-2 | NA | TRBV25-1 | NA | TGTGCCAGCAGTGAATATCGGGGATTTAACACCGGGGAGCTGTTTTTT | CASSEYRGFNTGELFF
TRBJ2-3 | NA | TRBV4-2 | TRBD2 | TGTGCCAGCAGCGGACTAGCGAGCACAGATACGCAGTATTTT | CASSGLASTDTQYF
TRBJ1-1 | NA | TRBV27 | NA | TGTGCCAGCAGGAGAGAACAGGGTACTGAAGCTTTCTTT | CASRREQGTEAFF
TRBJ1-6 | NA | TRBV7-2 | NA | TGTGCCAGCAGCTCCCGGGAGTCTGGTAATTCACCCCTCCACTTT | CASSSRESGNSPLHF
TRBJ1-1 | few | TRBV4-3 | TRBD1 | TGCGCCAGCAGCCCCGGGACAGGGGGGGGGAACACTGAAGCTTTCTTT | CASSPGTGGGNTEAFF
TRBJ2-3 | NA | TRBV4-3 | NA | TGCGCCAGCAGCCAAGATATAGAGGATGGCACAGATACGCAGTATTTT | CASSQDIEDGTDTQYF
TRBJ1-6 | few | TRBV11-2 | NA | TGTGCCAGCAGCTTAGTTCGTGGGGCGTATAATTCACCCCTCCACTTT | CASSLVRGAYNSPLHF
TRBJ2-4 | once | TRBV9 | NA | TGTGCCAGCAGCGAAGGAACGGCGGGGAACATTCAGTACTTC | CASSEGTAGNIQYF
TRBJ1-5 | NA | TRBV5-4 | NA | TGTGCCAGCAGCTTGGACCCGATCAATCAGCCCCAGCATTTT | CASSLDPINQPQHF
TRBJ2-1 | NA | TRBV2 | NA | TGTGCCAGCACCTCCCACAGGGGGGGATACAATGAGCAGTTCTTC | CASTSHRGGYNEQFF
TRBJ1-3 | NA | TRBV20-1 | NA | TGCAGTGCTAGTCCCGACGACTCTGGAAACACCATATATTTT | CSASPDDSGNTIYF
TRBJ1-2 | NA | TRBV2 | TRBD1 | TGTGCCAGCCAGAGGGACAGAGTCAACTATGGCTACACCTTC | CASQRDRVNYGYTF
TRBJ1-3 | NA | TRBV5-1 | TRBD1 | TGCGCCAGCAGCCAACAGGGGGTTGCTGGAAACACCATATATTTT | CASSQQGVAGNTIYF
TRBJ2-1 | NA | TRBV19 | TRBD2 | TGTGCCAGTAGTAAGTCGGGACTAGCGACTGAGCAGTTCTTC | CASSKSGLATEQFF
TRBJ2-7 | NA | TRBV9 | TRBD2 | TGTGCCAGCAGCGTGAGGGGACTAGCGGGAGAGTCCCACGAGCAGTACTTC | CASSVRGLAGESHEQYF
TRBJ2-2 | NA | TRBV7-9 | NA | TGTGCCAGCAGCTTAAGGGGGTACACCGGGGAGCTGTTTTTT | CASSLRGYTGELFF
TRBJ2-1 | few | TRBV2 | NA | TGTGCCAGCAGGGAAAGCCCTATTGGGACCAAGCAGTTCTTC | CASRESPIGTKQFF
TRBJ2-3 | NA | TRBV19 | TRBD1 | TGTGCCAGTAGTCCGGGACAGAGCACAGATACGCAGTATTTT | CASSPGQSTDTQYF
TRBJ1-2 | NA | TRBV30 | NA | TGTGCCTGGAGGCCCACGTGGAATGGCTACACCTTC | CAWRPTWNGYTF
TRBJ2-7 | NA | TRBV7-2 | TRBD2 | TGTGCCAGCAGCATTAGCGGGGGTTCCTACGAGCAGTACTTC | CASSISGGSYEQYF
TRBJ2-7 | NA | TRBV4-3 | NA | TGCGCCAGCAGCCAGGAGACTTGGGGGGAGCAGTACTTC | CASSQETWGEQYF
TRBJ1-1 | NA | TRBV6-5 | NA | TGTGCCAGCAGAAGGGGTACGAACACTGAAGCTTTCTTT | CASRRGTNTEAFF
TRBJ1-5 | NA | TRBV4-1 | NA | TGCGCCAGCAGCCAAGAGTTTATGGACTATAGCAATCAGCCCCAGCATTTT | CASSQEFMDYSNQPQHF
TRBJ1-2 | NA | TRBV3-1/TRBV3-2 | TRBD1 | TGTGCCAGCAGCCAAGATTCCAGGGGGCTTGGGGGCTACACCTTC | CASSQDSRGLGGYTF
TRBJ1-1 | NA | TRBV6-5 | TRBD1 | TGTGCCAGCAGTTACTCCGACAGGGCTAACACTGAAGCTTTCTTT | CASSYSDRANTEAFF
TRBJ2-2 | NA | TRBV18 | TRBD1 | TGTGCCAGCTCGGGACAGGGGGCCGTCGGCACCGGGGAGCTGTTTTTT | CASSGQGAVGTGELFF